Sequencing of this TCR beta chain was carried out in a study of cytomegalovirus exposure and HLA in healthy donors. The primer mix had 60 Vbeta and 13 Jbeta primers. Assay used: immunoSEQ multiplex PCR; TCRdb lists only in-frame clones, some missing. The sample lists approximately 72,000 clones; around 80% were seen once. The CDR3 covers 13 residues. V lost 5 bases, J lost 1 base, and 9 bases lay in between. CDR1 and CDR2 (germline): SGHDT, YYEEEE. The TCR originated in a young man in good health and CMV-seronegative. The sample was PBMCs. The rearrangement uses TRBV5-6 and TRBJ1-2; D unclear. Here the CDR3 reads CASSPTSNYGYTF. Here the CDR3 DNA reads TGTGCCAGCAGTCCGACAAGTAACTATGGCTACACCTTC. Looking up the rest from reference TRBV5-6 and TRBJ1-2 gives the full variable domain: DAGVTQSPTHLIKTRGQQVTLRCSPKSGHDTVSWYQQALGQGPQFIFQYYEEEERQRGNFPDRFSGHQFPNYSSELNVNALLLGDSALYLCASSPTSNYGYTFGSGTRLTVV.